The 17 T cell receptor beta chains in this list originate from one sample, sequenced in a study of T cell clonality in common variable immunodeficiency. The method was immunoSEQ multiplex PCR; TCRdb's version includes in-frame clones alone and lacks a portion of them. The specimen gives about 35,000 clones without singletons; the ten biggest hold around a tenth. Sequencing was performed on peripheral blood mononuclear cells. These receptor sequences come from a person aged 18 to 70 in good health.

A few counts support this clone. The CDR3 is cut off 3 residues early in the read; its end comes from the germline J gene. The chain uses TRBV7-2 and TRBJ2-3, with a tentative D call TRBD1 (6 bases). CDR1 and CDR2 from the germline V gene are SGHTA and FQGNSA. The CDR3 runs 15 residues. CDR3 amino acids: CASSPRGNLAEPQYF. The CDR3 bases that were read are TGTGCCAGCAGCCCCAGGGGTAACCTGGCGGAGCCG.

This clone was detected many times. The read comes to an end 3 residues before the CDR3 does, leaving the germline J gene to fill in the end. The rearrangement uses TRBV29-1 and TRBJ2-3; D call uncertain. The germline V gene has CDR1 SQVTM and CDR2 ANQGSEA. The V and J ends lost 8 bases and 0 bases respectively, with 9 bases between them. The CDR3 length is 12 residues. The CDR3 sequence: CSLLTSTDTQYF. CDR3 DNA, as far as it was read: TGCAGCCTTTTAACTAGCACAGATACG.

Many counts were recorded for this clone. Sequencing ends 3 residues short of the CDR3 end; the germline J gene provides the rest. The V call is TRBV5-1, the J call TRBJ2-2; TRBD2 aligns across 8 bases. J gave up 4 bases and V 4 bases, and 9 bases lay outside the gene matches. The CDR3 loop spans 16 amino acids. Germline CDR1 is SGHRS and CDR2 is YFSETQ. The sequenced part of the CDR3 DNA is TGCGCCAGCAGCCACGCCGGGACTAGGGTCACCGGGGAG. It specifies CASSHAGTRVTGE. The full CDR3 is CASSHAGTRVTGELFF.

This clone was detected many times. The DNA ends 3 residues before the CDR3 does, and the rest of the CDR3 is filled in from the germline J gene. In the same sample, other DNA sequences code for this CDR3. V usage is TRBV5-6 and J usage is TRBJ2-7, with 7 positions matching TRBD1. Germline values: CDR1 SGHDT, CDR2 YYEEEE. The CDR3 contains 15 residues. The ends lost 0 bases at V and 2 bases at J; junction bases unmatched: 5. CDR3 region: CASSLGQGVTYEQYF. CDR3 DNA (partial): TGTGCCAGCAGCTTGGGGCAGGGGGTGACCTACGAG. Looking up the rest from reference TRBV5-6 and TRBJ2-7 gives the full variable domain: DAGVTQSPTHLIKTRGQQVTLRCSPKSGHDTVSWYQQALGQGPQFIFQYYEEEERQRGNFPDRFSGHQFPNYSSELNVNALLLGDSALYLCASSLGQGVTYEQYFGPGTRLTVT.

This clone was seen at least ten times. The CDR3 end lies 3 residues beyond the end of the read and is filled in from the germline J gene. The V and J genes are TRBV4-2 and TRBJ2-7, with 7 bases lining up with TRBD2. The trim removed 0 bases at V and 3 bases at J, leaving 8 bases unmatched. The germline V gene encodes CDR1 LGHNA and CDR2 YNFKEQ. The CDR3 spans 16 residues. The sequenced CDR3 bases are TGTGCCAGCAGCCAAGATGGTTGGACTAGTCTCTACGAG. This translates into CASSQDGWTSLYE. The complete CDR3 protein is CASSQDGWTSLYEQYF.

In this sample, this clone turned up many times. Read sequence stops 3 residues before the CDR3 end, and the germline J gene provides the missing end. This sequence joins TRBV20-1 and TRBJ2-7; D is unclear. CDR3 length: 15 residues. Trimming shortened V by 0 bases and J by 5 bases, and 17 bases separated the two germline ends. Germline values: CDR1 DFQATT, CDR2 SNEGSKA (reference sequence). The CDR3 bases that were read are TGCAGTGCTAGAGATCTAGTCACACCTGCCCACGAG. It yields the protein CSARDLVTPAHE. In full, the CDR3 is CSARDLVTPAHEQYF.

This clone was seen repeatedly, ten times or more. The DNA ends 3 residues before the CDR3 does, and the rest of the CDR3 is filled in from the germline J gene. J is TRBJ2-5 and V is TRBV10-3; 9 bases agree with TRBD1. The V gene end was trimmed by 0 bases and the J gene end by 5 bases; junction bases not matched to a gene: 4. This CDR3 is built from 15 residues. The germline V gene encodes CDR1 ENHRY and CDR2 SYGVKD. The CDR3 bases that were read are TGTGCCATCAGTGAGTCCAGAGACAGGGGGGAGACC. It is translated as CAISESRDRGET. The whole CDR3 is CAISESRDRGETQYF.

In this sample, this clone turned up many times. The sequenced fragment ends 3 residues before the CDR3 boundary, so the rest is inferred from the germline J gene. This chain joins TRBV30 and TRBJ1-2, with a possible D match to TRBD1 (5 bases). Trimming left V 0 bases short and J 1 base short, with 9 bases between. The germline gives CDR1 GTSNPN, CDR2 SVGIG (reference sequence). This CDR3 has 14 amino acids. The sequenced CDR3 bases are TGTGCCTGGAGTGTACGTAGGGGTAACTATGGC. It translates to CAWSVRRGNYG. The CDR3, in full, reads CAWSVRRGNYGYTF.

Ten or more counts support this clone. CDR3 bases read: TGTGCCAGCAGCTTAGTACAGGGGGCAACCGGGGAG. Translating gives CASSLVQGATGE. The whole CDR3 sequence reads CASSLVQGATGELFF. The J gene is TRBJ2-2, the V gene TRBV13; 9 positions match TRBD1. The CDR3 end lies 3 residues beyond the end of the read and is filled in from the germline J gene. The length of the CDR3 is 15 residues. Unmatched junction bases numbered 2, after V lost 1 base and J lost 5 bases. The germline CDR1 and CDR2 sequences are PRHDT and FYEKMQ (reference sequence).

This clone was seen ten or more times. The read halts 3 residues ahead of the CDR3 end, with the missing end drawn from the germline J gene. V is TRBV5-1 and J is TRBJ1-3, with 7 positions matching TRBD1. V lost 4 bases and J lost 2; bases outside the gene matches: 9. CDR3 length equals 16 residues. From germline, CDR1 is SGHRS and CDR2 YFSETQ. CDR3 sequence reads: CASSPNTGTAGNTIYF. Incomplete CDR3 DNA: TGCGCCAGCAGCCCTAATACCGGGACAGCTGGAAACACC.

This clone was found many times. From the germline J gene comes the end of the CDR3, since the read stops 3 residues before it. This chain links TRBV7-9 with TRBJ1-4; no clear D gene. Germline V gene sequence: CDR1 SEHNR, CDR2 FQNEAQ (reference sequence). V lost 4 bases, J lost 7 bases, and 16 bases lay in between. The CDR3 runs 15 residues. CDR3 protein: CASSSDPARSEKLFF. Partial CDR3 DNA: TGTGCCAGCAGCTCAGACCCCGCTAGGAGTGAAAAA.

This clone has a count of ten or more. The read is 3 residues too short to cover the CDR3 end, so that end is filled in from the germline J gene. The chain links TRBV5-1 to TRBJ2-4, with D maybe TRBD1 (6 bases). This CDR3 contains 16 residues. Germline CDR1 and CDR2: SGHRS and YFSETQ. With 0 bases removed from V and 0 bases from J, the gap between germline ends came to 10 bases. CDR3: CASSLGVRGAKNIQYF. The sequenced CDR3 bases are TGCGCCAGCAGCTTGGGGGTCAGGGGAGCCAAAAACATT. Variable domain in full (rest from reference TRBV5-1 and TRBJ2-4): KAGVTQTPRYLIKTRGQQVTLSCSPISGHRSVSWYQQTPGQGLQFLFEYFSETQRNKGNFPGRFSGRQFSNSRSEMNVSTLELGDSALYLCASSLGVRGAKNIQYFGAGTRLSVL.

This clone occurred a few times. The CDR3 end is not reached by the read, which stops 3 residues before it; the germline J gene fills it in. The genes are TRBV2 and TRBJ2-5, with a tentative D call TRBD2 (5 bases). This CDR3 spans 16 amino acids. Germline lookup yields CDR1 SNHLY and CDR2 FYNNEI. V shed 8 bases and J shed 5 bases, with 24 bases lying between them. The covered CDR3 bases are TGTGCCAGCCACCCCTTAGCGCTGTCCCGGCGGGAGACC. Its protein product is CASHPLALSRRET. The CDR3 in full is CASHPLALSRRETQYF.

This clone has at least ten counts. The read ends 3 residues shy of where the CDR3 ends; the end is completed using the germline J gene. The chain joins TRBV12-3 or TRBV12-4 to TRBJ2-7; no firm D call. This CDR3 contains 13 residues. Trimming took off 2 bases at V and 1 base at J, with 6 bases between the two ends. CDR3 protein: CASSLSNSYEQYF. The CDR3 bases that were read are TGTGCCAGCAGTTTATCTAATTCCTACGAG.

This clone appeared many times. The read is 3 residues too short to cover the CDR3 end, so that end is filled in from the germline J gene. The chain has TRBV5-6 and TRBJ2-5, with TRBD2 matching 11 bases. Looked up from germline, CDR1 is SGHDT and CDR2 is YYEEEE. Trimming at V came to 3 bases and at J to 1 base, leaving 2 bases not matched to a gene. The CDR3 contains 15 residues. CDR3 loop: CASSSGLAGQETQYF. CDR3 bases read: TGTGCCAGCAGCTCCGGACTAGCGGGCCAAGAGACC.

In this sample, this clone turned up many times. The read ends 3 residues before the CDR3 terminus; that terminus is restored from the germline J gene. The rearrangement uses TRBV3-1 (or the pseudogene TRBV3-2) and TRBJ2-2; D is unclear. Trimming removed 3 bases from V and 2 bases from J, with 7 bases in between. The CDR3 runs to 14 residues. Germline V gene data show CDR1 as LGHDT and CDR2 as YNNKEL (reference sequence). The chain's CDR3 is CASSHSDNTGELFF. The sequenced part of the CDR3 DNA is TGTGCCAGCAGCCACTCAGATAACACCGGGGAG.

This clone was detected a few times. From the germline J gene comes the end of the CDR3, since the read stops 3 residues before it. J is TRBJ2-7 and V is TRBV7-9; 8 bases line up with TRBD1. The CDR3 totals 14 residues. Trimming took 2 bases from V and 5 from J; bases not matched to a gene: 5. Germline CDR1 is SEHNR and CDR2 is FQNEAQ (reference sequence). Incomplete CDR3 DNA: TGTGCCAGCAGCTTAACCCAGGGGGCTGACGAG. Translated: CASSLTQGADE. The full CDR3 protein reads CASSLTQGADEQYF.